The 30 T cell receptor beta chains below were found in one sample sequenced in a study of identical twins. TCRdb analysed the 5' RACE reads with MiXCR anew, one entry per CDR3 protein. Here the sample spans a few hundred thousand distinct CDR3 sequences, 9.5% being singletons. The same specimen was also included in a second study, on yellow fever vaccine responses in identical twins.

Input material: CD8+ T cells sorted from blood. The source of these receptors is a woman between 18 and 30 years old in good health.

The gene calls are TRBV11-2 and TRBJ2-2, with 10 positions matching TRBD1. Germline V gene sequence: CDR1 SGHAT, CDR2 FQNNGV. The CDR3 covers 17 residues. Trimming at V came to 5 bases and at J to 3 bases, leaving 9 bases not matched to a gene. Here the CDR3 DNA reads TGTGCCAGCAGCCTCAATCCCGGACAGGGGGACACCGGGGAGCTGTTTTTT. Encoded protein: CASSLNPGQGDTGELFF.

This clonotype was picked up many times. CDR3 region: CSVDSLQTDTQYF. The CDR3 DNA is TGCAGCGTTGATAGCCTGCAGACAGATACGCAGTATTTT. The chain has TRBV29-1 and TRBJ2-3; D gene unclear. CDR1 SQVTM and CDR2 ANQGSEA come from the germline V gene. Trimming took 3 bases from V and 3 from J, leaving 10 bases between them. The CDR3 is made up of 13 amino acids.

This clonotype was seen at least ten times. The chain recombines TRBV10-3 with TRBJ2-5, with D maybe TRBD1 (6 bases). This CDR3 is built from 15 residues. The germline V gene has CDR1 ENHRY and CDR2 SYGVKD. The V gene lost 2 bases and the J gene lost 4 bases, with 14 bases spanning the gap. DNA of the CDR3: TGTGCCATCAGTGAGGACCAGGGGAACCCAGAGACCCAGTACTTC. It translates to CAISEDQGNPETQYF.

This clonotype was observed at least ten times. CDR3 bases: TGTGCCAGCAGCTCCCCCGTAGGGCCGAACAATGAGCAGTTCTTC. Protein: CASSSPVGPNNEQFF. V usage is TRBV7-2 and J usage is TRBJ2-1; no clear D gene. Germline assignment: CDR1 SGHTA and CDR2 FQGNSA. Trimming left V 4 bases short and J 5 bases short, with 15 bases between. The CDR3 loop spans 15 amino acids.

The rearrangement links TRBV2 to TRBJ2-7; 13 positions match TRBD2. CDR1 and CDR2 (germline): SNHLY, FYNNEI. The V segment lost 7 bases and the J segment 4 bases; nucleotides outside the gene matches: 4. CDR3 size: 14 residues. The CDR3 sequence is CASTGLAGIYEQYF. In DNA form, the CDR3 reads TGTGCCAGCACGGGACTAGCGGGGATATACGAGCAGTACTTC.

The gene calls are TRBV4-2 and TRBJ2-7; TRBD1 aligns across 7 bases. In germline, CDR1 is LGHNA, CDR2 YNFKEQ. This CDR3 has 16 amino acids. V trimming: 0 bases; J trimming: 2 bases; junction bases outside the gene matches: 7. CDR3 sequence (DNA): TGTGCCAGCAGCCAAGATGAAACAGGGGAAACCTACGAGCAGTACTTC. The encoded protein is CASSQDETGETYEQYF.

This clonotype has at least ten counts. The chain links TRBV10-3 to TRBJ2-5, with D unclear. This CDR3 has 13 amino acids. V lost 0 bases and J 5 bases, leaving 7 bases between the germline ends. CDR1 is ENHRY, CDR2 SYGVKD, per germline. CDR3 sequence: CAISESGPETQYF. For the CDR3, the DNA is TGTGCCATCAGTGAGTCTGGACCGGAGACCCAGTACTTC.

The V call is TRBV5-1, the J call TRBJ2-3, with D perhaps being TRBD1 or TRBD2 (6 bases each). The germline V gene has CDR1 SGHRS and CDR2 YFSETQ. CDR3 length equals 15 residues. Trimming pared 0 bases from V and 4 bases from J, leaving 12 bases between. For the CDR3, the DNA is TGCGCCAGCAGCTTGGAGGGGGGCTGGTCAGATACGCAGTATTTT. Amino acid sequence: CASSLEGGWSDTQYF. Drawing the rest from reference TRBV5-1 and TRBJ2-3, the complete variable domain is KAGVTQTPRYLIKTRGQQVTLSCSPISGHRSVSWYQQTPGQGLQFLFEYFSETQRNKGNFPGRFSGRQFSNSRSEMNVSTLELGDSALYLCASSLEGGWSDTQYFGPGTRLTVL.

This clonotype was observed at least ten times. The chain combines TRBV7-9 with TRBJ1-1; D perhaps matches TRBD1 (5 bases). This CDR3 spans 13 amino acids. Germline assignment: CDR1 SEHNR and CDR2 FQNEAQ (reference sequence). With 6 bases removed from V and 2 bases from J, the gap between germline ends came to 10 bases. The CDR3 sequence is CASRGDDNTEAFF. The CDR3 region has the DNA TGTGCCAGCAGAGGGGATGATAACACTGAAGCTTTCTTT.

This clonotype was counted only a few times. This chain connects TRBV6-1 to TRBJ2-1; 12 bases line up with TRBD2. CDR3 length: 18 amino acids. Germline lookup yields CDR1 MNHNS and CDR2 SASEGT. V gave up 7 bases and J gave up 6 bases; unmatched junction bases: 16. The CDR3 sequence is CASTMTSGRPLSGNEQFF. CDR3 bases: TGTGCCAGCACAATGACTAGCGGGAGACCCCTTTCGGGCAATGAGCAGTTCTTC.

This clonotype was detected many times. V gene TRBV7-9 combines with J gene TRBJ2-2; 9 bases are a match to TRBD1. V was clipped by 5 bases and J by 5 bases; unmatched bases: 3. The CDR3 loop spans 14 amino acids. Germline CDR1 SEHNR, CDR2 FQNEAQ (reference sequence). The CDR3 DNA follows: TGTGCCAGCAGCCCGGGGACAGGGACCGGGGAGCTGTTTTTT. It is translated as CASSPGTGTGELFF.

The chain carries TRBV6-5 and TRBJ1-1, with unresolved D. The CDR3 is 14 residues long. Germline CDR1 reads MNHEY; CDR2 reads SVGAGI. V was trimmed by 0 bases and J by 4 bases, leaving 9 bases between them. The chain's CDR3 is CASSYSEGGTEAFF. Here the CDR3 DNA reads TGTGCCAGCAGTTACTCCGAGGGAGGCACTGAAGCTTTCTTT.

The chain uses TRBV27 and TRBJ2-4, with 10 bases that match TRBD1. With 4 bases clipped from V and 8 bases from J, the junction kept 8 bases outside the gene matches. CDR1 and CDR2 (germline): MNHEY, SMNVEV (reference sequence). The CDR3 loop spans 15 amino acids. CDR3 region: CASSSQTGGLDIQYF. The DNA for the CDR3 is TGTGCCAGCAGTTCCCAGACAGGGGGCTTGGACATTCAGTACTTC.

The chain employs TRBV30 and TRBJ2-5; 11 bases agree with TRBD2. Germline V gene data show CDR1 as GTSNPN and CDR2 as SVGIG (reference sequence). The CDR3 runs to 15 residues. V lost 4 bases and J lost 0; bases outside the gene matches: 4. The CDR3: CAWTGLAENQETQYF. The CDR3 DNA follows: TGTGCCTGGACGGGACTAGCGGAGAACCAAGAGACCCAGTACTTC. Full variable domain (outside the CDR3, taken from reference TRBV30 and TRBJ2-5): SQTIHQWPATLVQPVGSPLSLECTVEGTSNPNLYWYRQAAGRGLQLLFYSVGIGQISSEVPQNLSASRPQDRQFILSSKKLLLSDSGFYLCAWTGLAENQETQYFGPGTRLLVL.

This clonotype was found a few times. V and J are TRBV7-2 and TRBJ2-3; D is perhaps TRBD1 (5 bases). Germline CDR1 SGHTA, CDR2 FQGNSA. Trimming removed 5 bases from V and 2 bases from J, with 11 bases in between. The CDR3 loop spans 14 amino acids. CDR3 amino acids: CASSRPGSTDTQYF. The CDR3 coding sequence is TGTGCCAGCAGCCGACCAGGGTCCACAGATACGCAGTATTTT.

This clonotype came up many times. The chain carries TRBV20-1 and TRBJ1-5, with D possibly being TRBD1 (6 bases). CDR1 and CDR2 from the germline V gene are DFQATT and SNEGSKA (reference sequence). Between the trimmed V and J ends, which lost 1 base and 7 bases, there was a span of 17 bases. CDR3 length equals 15 residues. The CDR3 DNA reads TGCAGTGCTAGAGTTCTTGATGGGGGCCGGCAGCCCCAGCATTTT. Its protein product is CSARVLDGGRQPQHF.

This chain joins TRBV20-1 and TRBJ1-2; 7 bases fit TRBD1. CDR1 and CDR2 (germline): DFQATT, SNEGSKA (reference sequence). V shed 5 bases, J shed 4 bases, and the junction held 7 bases outside the gene matches. CDR3 length: 13 amino acids. As DNA, the CDR3 is TGCAGTGCTTCCCCGGGACAGCTCTATGGCTACACCTTC. Encoded protein: CSASPGQLYGYTF.

The V and J genes are TRBV7-3 and TRBJ2-3, with TRBD2 identical over 15 bases. The CDR3 spans 19 residues. CDR1 is SGHTA, CDR2 FQGTGA, per germline. V lost 5 bases and J lost 2; bases outside the gene matches: 11. The CDR3 region has the DNA TGTGCCAGCAGCCACACGGGACTAGCGGGGGGCGGATTCACAGATACGCAGTATTTT. Translation gives CASSHTGLAGGGFTDTQYF.

This clonotype was counted ten times or more. The chain couples TRBV7-9 to TRBJ2-5; 7 nucleotides match TRBD2. The CDR3 loop spans 16 amino acids. After removal of 3 bases from V and 4 bases from J, the junction contained 11 bases not matched to a gene. Germline V gene sequence: CDR1 SEHNR, CDR2 FQNEAQ (reference sequence). The CDR3 loop reads CASSFSREQRRETQYF. In nucleotides, the CDR3 is TGTGCCAGCAGCTTCTCGCGGGAGCAGAGGAGAGAGACCCAGTACTTC.

In this sample, this clonotype turned up a few times. The chain joins TRBV24-1 to TRBJ2-7; 11 bases are a match to TRBD1. The V gene's germline CDR1 is KGHDR and CDR2 SFDVKD. The CDR3 is 16 residues long. V was pared by 3 bases and J by 4 bases, with 7 bases of the junction left unmatched. For the CDR3, the DNA is TGTGCCACCAGTGATAATCATGGGACAGGGGGTTACGAGCAGTACTTC. This encodes CATSDNHGTGGYEQYF.

This clonotype turned up a few times. The V and J genes are TRBV7-9 and TRBJ2-7; the D is unclear. The CDR3 runs 14 residues. Germline lookup yields CDR1 SEHNR and CDR2 FQNEAQ (reference sequence). The V and J ends lost 1 base and 6 bases respectively, with 13 bases between them. Written as DNA, the CDR3 is TGTGCCAGCAGCTTAGGTAGGGCGTACGCCGAGCAGTACTTC. Its translation: CASSLGRAYAEQYF.

The V and J genes are TRBV19 and TRBJ1-5; D is unclear. Germline V gene data show CDR1 as LNHDA and CDR2 as SQIVND (reference sequence). V was pared by 3 bases and J by 8 bases, with 11 bases between. The length of the CDR3 is 13 residues. The CDR3 sequence is CASSMWWDKPQHF. DNA for the CDR3: TGTGCCAGTAGTATGTGGTGGGATAAGCCCCAGCATTTT.

A few counts support this clonotype. This rearrangement joins TRBV20-1 to TRBJ2-3; 10 bases agree with TRBD2. There are 16 residues in the CDR3. V trimming: 0 bases; J trimming: 8 bases; junction bases outside the gene matches: 11. The germline CDR1 and CDR2 sequences are DFQATT and SNEGSKA (reference sequence). CDR3: CSARDIAGGAVGTQYF. CDR3 nucleotide sequence: TGCAGTGCTAGAGATATAGCGGGGGGAGCTGTGGGTACGCAGTATTTT.

The rearrangement uses TRBV5-5 and TRBJ1-1; 7 bases line up with TRBD1. The CDR3 extends over 16 amino acids. J was trimmed by 5 bases and V by 4 bases; bases with no gene match: 14. Germline CDR1 and CDR2: SGHKS and YYEKEE (reference sequence). The CDR3 here is CASSQTTGLVGTEAFF. The CDR3 nucleotides are TGTGCCAGCAGCCAGACGACAGGGTTGGTGGGAACTGAAGCTTTCTTT.

CDR3 nucleotides: TGTGCCAGCAGTTTACCTCACCTTTCTGGGGCCAACGTCCTGACTTTC. The encoded protein is CASSLPHLSGANVLTF. This chain joins TRBV12-3 or TRBV12-4 and TRBJ2-6; D not certain. CDR3 length equals 16 residues. V was cut by 2 bases and J by 1 base, with 9 bases left in between.

J is TRBJ2-5 and V is TRBV7-2; D gene uncertain. Germline V gene data show CDR1 as SGHTA and CDR2 as FQGNSA. The V end was cut by 4 bases, the J end by 4 bases, with 10 bases between. The CDR3 is 13 amino acids. CDR3 nucleotides: TGTGCCAGCAGCTCCCCTCTACTAGAGACCCAGTACTTC. Its translation: CASSSPLLETQYF.

The chain recombines TRBV7-3 with TRBJ2-6; D perhaps matches TRBD2 (5 bases). The CDR3 is 16 amino acids. Trimming left V 5 bases short and J 4 bases short, with 15 bases between. From germline, CDR1 is SGHTA and CDR2 FQGTGA. CDR3 nucleotides: TGTGCCAGCAGCGACGCGGGCGCCACAGGGGCCAACGTCCTGACTTTC. Protein product: CASSDAGATGANVLTF.

This clonotype was recorded a few times. The chain employs TRBV4-3 and TRBJ1-5; 7 bases are shared with TRBD1. Germline-derived CDR1 and CDR2 are LGHNA and YSLEER. With 3 bases clipped from V and 7 bases from J, the junction kept 12 bases outside the gene matches. This CDR3 contains 16 residues. The CDR3, as DNA: TGCGCCAGCAGCCAGAGTACAGGGGATGGCTACCAGCCCCAGCATTTT. Translation: CASSQSTGDGYQPQHF.

This clonotype was counted ten times or more. The V call is TRBV20-1, the J call TRBJ2-7; 9 bases match TRBD1. CDR3 length: 14 residues. Germline CDR1 reads DFQATT; CDR2 reads SNEGSKA (reference sequence). The junction had 6 bases not matched to a gene; V was cut back by 3 bases and J by 3 bases. CDR3 DNA sequence: TGCAGTGCTAGGGAGGGACAGGGATTCTACGAGCAGTACTTC. Protein sequence: CSAREGQGFYEQYF.

This chain links TRBV9 with TRBJ2-3; possible D gene TRBD2, 7 bases. The germline V gene has CDR1 SGDLS and CDR2 YYNGEE. The CDR3 is made up of 15 amino acids. V dropped 0 bases and J dropped 6 bases, with 14 bases sitting between them. CDR3 bases: TGTGCCAGCAGCGTAGTAGAGGGGGGAGGGGATACGCAGTATTTT. This translates into CASSVVEGGGDTQYF.